Sequencing of this T cell receptor beta chain was carried out in a study of cytomegalovirus exposure and HLA in healthy donors listed by TCRdb under 2017. Broadly, across the study: An earlier analysis of a few hundred of the donors reported about 280 Gb of sequence data and 90 million to 120 million unique TCR beta sequences obtained from some 170 million T cells. The T cell repertoires of some 670 subjects were profiled by immunosequencing and related to cytomegalovirus serostatus. In the later analysis, no new phenotypic data were used to find candidate immune exposures; instead, reliance was placed on TCR beta sequences and their occurrence across donors. The study aimed to test whether cataloging public T cell receptors could reveal signatures of past pathogen exposure. An early release covering 500 to 750 HLA-typed donors comprised about 300 gigabases of sequencing data and 85 million or so unique TCR sequences. The genetic ancestry cluster associated with self-reported Caucasian donors included roughly 84% of the roughly 380 genotyped donors. On average, over 200,000 unique TCR beta nucleotide sequences were sequenced per donor among 300 to 500 genotyped donors of the cohort, with roughly 18% of those sequences being non-productive. Every discovery cohort repertoire had been produced on one sequencing platform. HLA typing included class I and class II loci at four-digit resolution. Donor age, sex, ethnicity and CMV serostatus were compiled together with the repertoire data. A handful of DR-DQ haplotypes were handled as single units for association and clustering because linkage in the cohort was strong. An earlier analysis of several hundred of the donors applied high-throughput TCR beta sequencing to assess whether each TCR beta V gene segment acted as functional or pseudogenic. A later analysis re-analyzed previously published TCR beta repertoires from roughly 630 donors and added high-resolution HLA genotyping to study TCR occurrence patterns. In a later genetic analysis, genome-wide SNP genotypes for about three fifths of the roughly 670 donors were used, and that subset was treated as a discovery cohort. Besides the first cohort of some 670 subjects, a separate validation cohort made up of some 110 different subjects was used. To predict cytomegalovirus infection status, the study combined high-throughput TCR immunosequencing, statistical association of individual TCRs with disease status, and machine learning. Typing coverage varied by locus: roughly 629-640 donors for A, B, C, DRB1 and DQB1; 522 for DQA1; 600 to 610 for DPA1; approximately 470 for DPB1. The investigation overall reported the following: When HLA alleles, especially DR and DQ, strongly co-occurred, TCR associations were difficult to assign to individual alleles. In an earlier analysis of approximately 600 of the donors, most TCR beta V segments were observed in productive rearrangements about 87% or about 30% of the time, broadly matching IMGT annotations. The classifier was reported to diagnose cytomegalovirus status with high specificity and sensitivity in both the original cohort and the validation cohort. The 87-base-pair reads could not distinguish some IMGT-functional V segments, including TRBV6-2 and TRBV6-3, so those segments were excluded. Roughly uniform sequencing depth across donors was assumed in presence/absence analyses, although this assumption may not hold. The authors suggested that the approach could potentially be generalized to other disease states and immunological phenotypes. In a later analysis, most CMV-associated TCR beta chains were found to appear HLA-restricted, with HLA associations seemingly driven largely by CMV exposure. A later genetic analysis associated a missense DCLRE1C variant with V-gene and J-gene trimming of TCR beta chains, and an independent cohort replicated the association. The study gave a list of about 170 TCR beta chains associated with cytomegalovirus. In vitro tests confirmed that a few of the cytomegalovirus-associated TCR beta chains recognize cytomegalovirus antigens. The only immune exposure information available for the cohort was CMV serostatus. Correlated functional status among segregating V segments might reflect linkage disequilibrium, but an unknown experimental factor could not be ruled out. In a later genetic analysis, fewer N-insertions in productive TCRs were reported among donors in an Asian-associated ancestry cluster than the roughly 700-donor mean. According to a later analysis, TCR association rates differed among HLA loci, with DRB1 alleles showing the most associated TCRs and HLA-C alleles showing the fewest. In this cohort, only TCR beta chains were sequenced, and detectable features were limited by the absence of alpha or paired-chain data. At a false discovery rate of 0.05, a later analysis linked 15,000 to 20,000 TCR beta sequences to specific HLA alleles. Across donors, most TCR sequences were observed very rarely, whereas some public TCRs were present in many individuals. Compared with equally common non-associated chains, HLA-associated TCR beta chains in a later analysis were more clonally expanded and had lower generation probabilities. A cluster of highly shared sequence variants was judged likely to be a technical artifact of the sequencing pipeline. A further reported finding was that TCR beta sequences accurately predicted the HLA-A and HLA-B alleles for most subjects in the first cohort. Over 15 rarely observed V segments, including chromosome 9 orphons, were excluded from the earlier analysis of several hundred of the donors because counts were too low. HLA typing was unavailable for some donors at each locus, so association tests used only the typed subset. A later analysis reported that several top co-occurrence clusters appeared linked to parvovirus B19, influenza, CMV and Epstein-Barr virus.

The cohort consisted of approximately 690 healthy bone marrow donors. Cohort members were all nominally healthy when sampled, although unrecorded immune exposures were likely present. The donor was CMV seropositive and belonged to the group of 250 to 300 seropositive cohort members. Every donor gave a peripheral blood sample, and the peripheral blood mononuclear cells from that sample were used for TCR beta sequencing. The Qiagen DNeasy Blood Extraction Kit was used to extract genomic DNA from the blood cell samples. Library construction relied on the immunoSEQ multiplex PCR assay. The multiplex PCR relied on a mix of 60 forward primers for TCR Vbeta segments and 13 reverse primers for TCR Jbeta segments. The CDR3 region of rearranged TCR beta genes was amplified from genomic DNA with a multiplex PCR assay. The amplified TCR beta libraries were sequenced on the Illumina HiSeq System as 87-base-pair reads. In the authors' own workflow: In a later analysis, some 80 million unique TCR beta chains were counted across the 650 to 750 repertoires, and roughly 11 million of these chains were shared by at least two donors. Raw reads were error-corrected and collapsed into unique sequences with a nearest-neighbor algorithm that merged closely related sequences to remove PCR and sequencing errors. To assign V, D and J gene segments, CDR3 sequences were aligned to IMGT reference sequences. Each retained sequence needed at least a six-nucleotide match to both a V gene segment and a J gene segment. A rearrangement was called productive if the CDR3 had no stop codons and remained in frame with V and J, and every other rearrangement was called non-productive. CDR3 was defined by IMGT convention, running from the second conserved V-encoded cysteine to the conserved J-encoded phenylalanine. Sequences without an unambiguous match to a single V gene segment were excluded from the earlier analysis of approximately 600 of the donors. An earlier analysis of 500 to 600 of the donors classified V segments as functional when productive rearrangements were above 56.7% and as segregating when the standard deviation between donors was above 5%. A statistical classification framework was developed to diagnose cytomegalovirus status using the catalog of TCR beta chain sequences. In a later analysis, V and J genes were assigned by comparing TCR nucleotide sequences against IMGT/GENE-DB human TR gene sequences. A later analysis assigned CDR3 sequences and most-parsimonious VDJ recombination scenarios with the TCRdist pipeline. In a later analysis, every TCR beta chain was defined by the combination of its CDR3 amino acid sequence and its V-gene family, and reads without a unique V-gene family were dropped. To address suspected cross-contamination and a sequencing artifact, a later analysis removed some 620 highly shared, low-generation-probability nucleotide sequences. In a later analysis, a clonal expansion index was calculated for each public chain from normalized within-repertoire ranks of inferred template counts. A later analysis computed generation probabilities with a VDJ recombination model fitted to out-of-frame rearrangements, and checked the results against IGoR. In a later analysis, TCR-TCR, TCR-HLA and TCR-CMV co-occurrence was scored with hypergeometric tests, and a repertoire-size bias correction was applied to TCR pairs. A later analysis estimated false discovery rates by permuting HLA or CMV assignments 20 times. In a later analysis, co-occurring TCRs were grouped with DBSCAN, and TCRdist sequence similarity was added when clustering was performed within HLA-allele-positive subsets. Co-occurrence clustering excluded repertoires with fewer than 30,000 or more than 120,000 public chains, plus five with anomalous nucleotide sharing. TCRdb holds this immuneACCESS table with in-frame rearrangements only. Some clones are missing; in checked studies, unresolved V genes explain under half, and the rest has no known cause. The V and J calls and clone size come from that table; D and trimming were worked out from the DNA. For this sample there are around 250,000 clones; 75% to 85% appear just once. Jointly, the top ten make up roughly 7.4% of the sample.

On this clone itself: Its target antigen remains unknown. No quality values exist for individual bases; no much larger clone is one base distant.

Looking up the germline V gene yields CDR1 MGHRA and CDR2 YSYEKL. The CDR3 goes from the cysteine to the phenylalanine over 14 residues. Only CDR3 DNA is held: 42 bases, read in frame from base 1. V is reduced by 2 bases and J by 7 bases, leaving a spacing of 12 bases between them. Sequencing input: PBMCs. The receptor was isolated from an older woman in good health and CMV-seropositive. The chain joins TRBV4-1 to TRBJ2-4, and possibly TRBD1, on 6 matching bases. Here is the DNA: TGCGCCAGCAGCCAAATAACAGGGTTTAACATTCAGTACTTC. Its coded protein is CASSQITGFNIQYF.